A single sample gave rise to the 31 T cell receptor beta chains below, sequenced in a study of beta chain features in type 1 diabetes (dated by TCRdb to about 2018). Libraries came from the immunoSEQ multiplex PCR assay. The entire isolated RNA was reverse transcribed using the High Capacity cDNA Reverse Transcription Kit, and thus expressed TCRB transcripts were sequenced. TCRdb stores this immuneACCESS table with in-frame sequences only. Part of the clones is absent; in the studies checked, under half of the shortfall reflects unresolved V genes, and no reason is known for the rest. The table for this sample lists about 930,000 clones; roughly a sixth of them were counted only once. About 0.02% of the sample is in the top ten clones. The sample comprised naive CD4+ T cells from blood. In the paper's terms, the cell subset or site label means: true naive CD4+ T cells. The origin of the receptors is a woman younger than 30 in good health.

There are a few counts of this clone. This chain uses TRBV4-1 with TRBJ1-1, with 9 bases matching TRBD1. With 2 bases clipped from V and 3 bases from J, the junction kept 13 bases outside the gene matches. Germline loops: CDR1 MGHRA, CDR2 YSYEKL. There are 18 residues in the CDR3. CDR3 coding DNA: TGCGCCAGCAGCCAAAGGTCAACCGGGACAGGGTCCCACACTGAAGCTTTCTTT. Translating gives CASSQRSTGTGSHTEAFF.

This clone was detected a few times. The CDR3 region is CASSVGPAGGTYNEQFF. CDR3 coding DNA: TGTGCCAGCAGCGTCGGGCCAGCGGGAGGGACCTACAATGAGCAGTTCTTC. The V call is TRBV9, the J call TRBJ2-1; 10 bases fit TRBD2. The CDR3 consists of 17 residues. Unmatched junction bases numbered 7, after V lost 2 bases and J lost 2 bases. Germline CDR1 is SGDLS and CDR2 is YYNGEE.

V gene TRBV7-2 combines with J gene TRBJ2-1; D possibly corresponds to TRBD2 (6 bases). The V gene's germline CDR1 is SGHTA and CDR2 FQGNSA. Trimming took 3 bases from V and 5 from J, leaving 14 bases between them. This CDR3 comprises 15 residues. The CDR3 DNA reads as TGTGCCAGCAGCTTTATGGCGGGGCGAAACAATGAGCAGTTCTTC. Its protein product is CASSFMAGRNNEQFF.

This clone was detected only a few times. The chain couples TRBV14 to TRBJ2-2; D possibly corresponds to TRBD1 (6 bases). Looked up from germline, CDR1 is SGHDN and CDR2 is FVKESK. The CDR3 consists of 18 residues. Trimming took off 1 base at V and 0 bases at J, with 15 bases between the two ends. The CDR3 loop reads CASSQGRGDITNTGELFF. The CDR3 nucleotides are TGTGCCAGCAGCCAAGGAAGAGGGGACATCACGAACACCGGGGAGCTGTTTTTT.

The chain couples TRBV7-2 to TRBJ2-1; TRBD1 might be the D (6 bases). Germline lookup yields CDR1 SGHTA and CDR2 FQGNSA. The V and J ends lost 0 bases and 3 bases respectively, with 12 bases between them. The CDR3 contains 16 residues. CDR3 residues: CASSLAAQGSYNEQFF. The CDR3, as DNA: TGTGCCAGCAGCTTAGCTGCGCAGGGGAGCTACAATGAGCAGTTCTTC.

This chain links TRBV5-6 with TRBJ1-2; 11 bases are a match to TRBD1. CDR1 and CDR2 (germline): SGHDT, YYEEEE. The V gene end was trimmed by 5 bases and the J gene end by 1 base; junction bases not matched to a gene: 4. The CDR3 has 15 amino acids. The CDR3 DNA follows: TGTGCCAGCAGACCGGGACAGGGGGATAACTATGGCTACACCTTC. Protein sequence: CASRPGQGDNYGYTF.

The chain employs TRBV7-2 and TRBJ2-7, with D tentatively TRBD1 or TRBD2 (5 bases each). This CDR3 is 15 amino acids long. Trimming shortened V by 5 bases and J by 0 bases, and 14 bases separated the two germline ends. In germline, CDR1 is SGHTA, CDR2 FQGNSA. This chain's CDR3 is CASSDYDGGSYEQYF. DNA of the CDR3: TGTGCCAGCAGCGACTACGATGGGGGCTCCTACGAGCAGTACTTC. The full variable domain, rest sourced from reference TRBV7-2 and TRBJ2-7, is GAGVSQSPSNKVTEKGKDVELRCDPISGHTALYWYRQSLGQGLEFLIYFQGNSAPDKSGLPSDRFSAERTGGSVSTLTIQRTQQEDSAVYLCASSDYDGGSYEQYFGPGTRLTVT.

There are a few counts of this clone. V gene TRBV28 combines with J gene TRBJ2-2; no firm D call. Germline CDR1 and CDR2: MDHEN and SYDVKM. The CDR3 sequence is 12 residues long. V was pared by 2 bases and J by 7 bases, with 5 bases between. The CDR3 coding sequence is TGTGCCAGCAGTTTAGGAATCGGGGAGCTGTTTTTT. This gives the protein CASSLGIGELFF. Supplemented by reference TRBV28 and TRBJ2-2, the full variable domain reads DVKVTQSSRYLVKRTGEKVFLECVQDMDHENMFWYRQDPGLGLRLIYFSYDVKMKEKGDIPEGYSVSREKKERFSLILESASTNQTSMYLCASSLGIGELFFGEGSRLTVL.

This clone was detected a few times. The V and J genes are TRBV5-1 and TRBJ2-7, with TRBD1 identical over 7 bases. CDR1 SGHRS and CDR2 YFSETQ come from the germline V gene. This CDR3 comprises 12 residues. Unmatched junction bases numbered 1, after V lost 3 bases and J lost 4 bases. The CDR3 nucleotides are TGCGCCAGCAGCTCCAGGGGGTACGAGCAGTACTTC. The encoded protein is CASSSRGYEQYF.

This clone occurred a few times. Other nucleotide sequences in the sample specify the same CDR3. The chain combines TRBV18 with TRBJ2-1; 10 bases match TRBD2. V was pared by 3 bases and J by 2 bases, with 1 base of the junction left unmatched. The length of the CDR3 is 15 residues. The germline V gene has CDR1 KGHSH and CDR2 LQKENI. The CDR3 bases are TGTGCCAGCTCACCGGGACTAGCGACCTACAATGAGCAGTTCTTC. This translates into CASSPGLATYNEQFF.

This clone showed up just a few times. CDR3 residues: CASSFRRGELFF. CDR3 sequence (DNA): TGTGCCAGCAGCTTTCGTCGAGGGGAGCTGTTTTTT. The rearrangement links TRBV7-3 to TRBJ2-2; D is unclear. Germline V CDR1 and CDR2: SGHTA, FQGTGA. Between the trimmed V and J ends, which lost 3 bases and 8 bases, there was a span of 7 bases. The CDR3 contains 12 residues. The entire variable domain, with the rest obtained from reference TRBV7-3 and TRBJ2-2, is as follows: GAGVSQTPSNKVTEKGKYVELRCDPISGHTALYWYRQSLGQGPEFLIYFQGTGAADDSGLPNDRFFAVRPEGSVSTLKIQRTERGDSAVYLCASSFRRGELFFGEGSRLTVL.

The chain carries TRBV6-5 and TRBJ2-6; D remains ambiguous. V dropped 8 bases and J dropped 0 bases, with 8 bases sitting between them. CDR1 and CDR2 (germline): MNHEY, SVGAGI. This CDR3 contains 14 residues. The CDR3 is CASSPYSGANVLTF. The CDR3 bases are TGTGCCAGCTCCCCTTACTCTGGGGCCAACGTCCTGACTTTC.

The rearrangement links TRBV10-3 to TRBJ2-3, with a weak D call TRBD2 (5 bases). V lost 4 bases and J 1 base, leaving 15 bases between the germline ends. This CDR3 is 16 amino acids long. Germline-derived CDR1 and CDR2 are ENHRY and SYGVKD. CDR3 DNA: TGTGCCATCAGTGGACAACTAGTGAGTGGCACAGATACGCAGTATTTT. It encodes CAISGQLVSGTDTQYF.

In this sample, this clone turned up a few times. The rearrangement joins TRBV7-2 to TRBJ2-1; the D is unclear. Germline loops: CDR1 SGHTA, CDR2 FQGNSA. Trimming removed 1 base from V and 6 bases from J, with 10 bases in between. This CDR3 is 14 amino acids long. In DNA form, the CDR3 reads TGTGCCAGCAGCTTAGAGCAAGTTTCCAATGAGCAGTTCTTC. Its translation is CASSLEQVSNEQFF. Variable domain in full (rest from reference TRBV7-2 and TRBJ2-1): GAGVSQSPSNKVTEKGKDVELRCDPISGHTALYWYRQSLGQGLEFLIYFQGNSAPDKSGLPSDRFSAERTGGSVSTLTIQRTQQEDSAVYLCASSLEQVSNEQFFGPGTRLTVL.

There are a few counts of this clone. The chain carries TRBV7-2 and TRBJ2-7; D gene uncertain. Trimming removed 5 bases from V and 7 bases from J, with 24 bases in between. Germline-derived CDR1 and CDR2 are SGHTA and FQGNSA. The CDR3 loop spans 16 amino acids. The CDR3 reads CASSPRLGLVLGEQYF. Written as DNA, the CDR3 is TGTGCCAGCAGCCCCCGTCTAGGGCTAGTCTTAGGGGAGCAGTACTTC.

This clone has more than one count but fewer than ten. The chain links TRBV2 to TRBJ2-2; the D gene is possibly TRBD2 (6 bases). The CDR3 is 13 amino acids. The V gene lost 8 bases and the J gene lost 4 bases, with 11 bases spanning the gap. The germline V gene has CDR1 SNHLY and CDR2 FYNNEI. The CDR3 here is CASHIGGTGELFF. CDR3 DNA: TGTGCCAGCCACATCGGGGGCACCGGGGAGCTGTTTTTT.

The table lists this clone with a few counts. The chain employs TRBV6-1 and TRBJ2-6; tentative D call: TRBD1 (6 bases). V was clipped by 7 bases and J by 4 bases, with 14 bases between them. Germline-derived CDR1 and CDR2 are MNHNS and SASEGT. The CDR3 loop spans 15 amino acids. CDR3: CASKRTGLGANVLTF. CDR3 sequence (DNA): TGTGCCAGCAAGCGAACAGGGCTGGGGGCCAACGTCCTGACTTTC.

J is TRBJ2-2 and V is TRBV21-1; the D segment call TRBD2 is taken from the table without a DNA check. TRBV21-1 is a documented pseudogene. The CDR3 consists of 12 residues. The CDR3 DNA is TGTGCCAGCAGCAAATTATCCGGGGAGCTGTTTTTT. It specifies CASSKLSGELFF.

This clone occurred a few times. The rearrangement links TRBV7-9 to TRBJ2-5; D unclear. This CDR3 contains 14 residues. Germline V gene sequence: CDR1 SEHNR, CDR2 FQNEAQ (reference sequence). Trimming stripped 1 base from V and 1 base from J, with 7 bases between. The chain's CDR3 is CASSLGVRQETQYF. The CDR3 DNA reads as TGTGCCAGCAGCTTAGGGGTCCGCCAAGAGACCCAGTACTTC.

This clone was recorded a few times. The chain combines TRBV27 with TRBJ2-1; D might be TRBD2 (7 bases). Germline values: CDR1 MNHEY, CDR2 SMNVEV (reference sequence). V lost 6 bases and J 6 bases, leaving 21 bases between the germline ends. The CDR3 is made up of 16 amino acids. CDR3 in amino acids: CASSGTAGRGGNEQFF. CDR3 DNA sequence: TGTGCCAGCAGCGGTACAGCGGGTAGGGGGGGCAATGAGCAGTTCTTC.

CDR3 DNA sequence: TGTGCCAGCAGAAAGGACAGAACTAGCACTGAAGCTTTCTTT. This codes for CASRKDRTSTEAFF. This sequence joins TRBV9 and TRBJ1-1; possible D gene TRBD1, 6 bases. V was pared by 5 bases and J by 4 bases, with 15 bases between. This CDR3 is built from 14 residues. The germline CDR1 and CDR2 sequences are SGDLS and YYNGEE.

This chain uses TRBV6-6 with TRBJ1-3, with D tentatively TRBD1 (6 bases). Trimming removed 4 bases from V and 0 bases from J, with 10 bases in between. CDR1 and CDR2 (germline): MNHNY, SVGAGI (reference sequence). The CDR3 is 15 residues long. The CDR3 region is CASSSQGISGNTIYF. The DNA of the CDR3 is TGTGCCAGCAGTTCTCAGGGGATCTCTGGAAACACCATATATTTT.

With respect to this clone: Other nucleotide sequences from this sample produce the same CDR3. The rearrangement links TRBV28 to TRBJ1-1, with D possibly matching TRBD1 (6 bases). Trimming left V 6 bases short and J 8 bases short, with 16 bases between. CDR1 is MDHEN and CDR2 is SYDVKM in the germline V gene. The CDR3 is 13 residues long. The CDR3 nucleotides read TGTGCCAGCAGGGGGTCAGCCGGGACAGAAGCTTTCTTT. Its translation is CASRGSAGTEAFF.

This clone came up a few times. The V gene is TRBV12-5, the J gene TRBJ2-2; either TRBD1 or TRBD2 may fit D (5 bases each). Germline V CDR1 and CDR2: LGHNT, FRNRAP. This CDR3 has 17 amino acids. V was trimmed by 1 base and J by 3 bases, leaving 15 bases between them. CDR3 in amino acids: CASGLGRDPWDTGELFF. CDR3 bases: TGTGCTAGTGGTTTGGGCCGGGACCCTTGGGACACCGGGGAGCTGTTTTTT.

V is TRBV28 and J is TRBJ1-2; D is perhaps TRBD1 (6 bases). The CDR3 has 12 amino acids. V lost 3 bases to trimming and J lost 6 bases, with 8 bases between them. The germline V gene has CDR1 MDHEN and CDR2 SYDVKM. As DNA, the CDR3 is TGTGCCAGCAGTTTTAACAGGGATGGCTACACCTTC. This codes for CASSFNRDGYTF.

This clone occurred a few times. The chain has TRBV2 and TRBJ1-5, with 8 bases aligning to TRBD1. Germline V gives CDR1 SNHLY, CDR2 FYNNEI. After removal of 6 bases from V and 6 bases from J, the junction contained 10 bases not matched to a gene. The CDR3 is 15 amino acids. Here the CDR3 DNA reads TGTGCCAGCAGCCGCAGGACAGGGCCAGGTCAGCCCCAGCATTTT. Its protein product is CASSRRTGPGQPQHF. The full variable domain, its missing parts supplied by reference TRBV2 and TRBJ1-5, is EPEVTQTPSHQVTQMGQEVILRCVPISNHLYFYWYRQILGQKVEFLVSFYNNEISEKSEIFDDQFSVERPDGSNFTLKIRSTKLEDSAMYFCASSRRTGPGQPQHFGDGTRLSIL.

The chain couples TRBV5-6 to TRBJ2-6, with TRBD1 identical over 10 bases. CDR1 and CDR2 (germline): SGHDT, YYEEEE. The CDR3 runs 16 residues. The ends lost 3 bases at V and 1 base at J; junction bases unmatched: 1. CDR3: CASSWDRGSGANVLTF. The CDR3, as DNA: TGTGCCAGCAGCTGGGACAGGGGATCTGGGGCCAACGTCCTGACTTTC.

The chain carries TRBV6-5 and TRBJ1-4; 7 nucleotides match TRBD1. J gave up 8 bases and V 5 bases, and 11 bases lay outside the gene matches. The CDR3 contains 15 residues. Germline V gives CDR1 MNHEY, CDR2 SVGAGI. The CDR3 DNA follows: TGTGCCAGCAGTACAACAGGGGTACTTGGCGAAAAACTGTTTTTT. Translating it yields CASSTTGVLGEKLFF.

This clone was seen a few times. The chain recombines TRBV28 with TRBJ2-5, with TRBD2 matching over 12 bases. This CDR3 contains 19 residues. Trimming cost V 6 bases and J 7 bases; bases outside gene matches: 21. Germline V lookup: CDR1 MDHEN, CDR2 SYDVKM. This CDR3 is CASSRNGLAGRGRPGTQYF. The DNA for the CDR3 is TGTGCCAGCAGCCGAAACGGACTAGCGGGAAGAGGTCGCCCAGGGACCCAGTACTTC.

This clone was picked up a small number of times. J is TRBJ1-1 and V is TRBV7-9; D gene ambiguous. With 10 bases removed from V and 1 base from J, the gap between germline ends came to 7 bases. Per germline, CDR1 SEHNR and CDR2 FQNEAQ (reference sequence). The CDR3 runs to 11 residues. CDR3 sequence: CATRGNTEAFF. For the CDR3, the DNA is TGTGCCACCCGGGGGAACACTGAAGCTTTCTTT.

In the case of this clone: Distinct nucleotide sequences in the sample also encode this CDR3. The chain links TRBV19 to TRBJ2-6; perhaps D is TRBD1 or TRBD2 (5 bases each). The CDR3 sequence is 14 residues long. The V and J ends lost 5 bases and 4 bases respectively, with 9 bases between them. CDR1 and CDR2 from the germline V gene are LNHDA and SQIVND (reference sequence). CDR3 sequence reads: CASSAGSGANVLTF. CDR3 coding DNA: TGTGCCAGTAGTGCAGGGAGCGGGGCCAACGTCCTGACTTTC.